This T cell receptor beta chain was observed in a study of blood T cells in healthy people across ages (dated by TCRdb to the mid-2010s). Describing the broader study: Template switching captured roughly one uniquely barcoded TCR beta cDNA molecule per two T cells in model experiments. Two additional independent replicas of 1 million unique cDNA reads from the same blood draw were analyzed for two donors (one aged 18 to 30 and one aged 80 or older). To avoid experimental bias, donors of different ages were spread randomly across the sequencing lanes. Four age groups were formed from the donors: young (average approximately 15 years), middle-aged (approximately 40), aged (over 55) and long-lived (around 82). Age-related changes in TCR beta repertoire diversity were measured in the study by deep sequencing normalized with unique cDNA molecular identifiers.

According to the germline V gene, CDR1 reads MGHRA and CDR2 reads YSYEKL. Measured from the cysteine to the phenylalanine, the CDR3 is 16 residues long. The CDR3 DNA has 48 bases and is translated from base 1. The junction shows trimming of 2 bases on V and 0 bases on J, plus 11 bases between the germline ends. The roughly 39 donors, aged roughly 6 to 100 years, were systemically healthy Caucasian individuals from Russia. Approximately 10 milliliters of peripheral blood were collected from each donor into EDTA-treated Vacutainer tubes. Ficoll-Paque density-gradient centrifugation was used to isolate PBMCs, with at least 7 million per sample. Trizol reagent was used to extract total RNA from the PBMCs, yielding at least 5 micrograms per sample. For every donor, an aliquot of PBMCs went through flow cytometry to measure the percentages of naive CD45RAhigh/CD27high T cells. The library was obtained by 5' RACE. Sequencing relied on an Illumina HiSeq 2500. A second PCR of about 7 to 12 cycles was run with a J-beta primer mix and a sample-barcoded 5' primer. Each TCR beta cDNA molecule received a unique molecular identifier from a template-switch 5' adaptor carrying 12 random nucleotides. Each sample yielded at least 3 million CDR3-containing paired-end reads. All of the RNA was converted into first-strand cDNA using the Mint cDNA synthesis kit, with a TRBC-specific oligonucleotide serving as the primer. Following uracil-DNA glycosylase treatment, a first 18-cycle PCR with universal primers M1SS and BC2_uni_R was performed on all cDNA. On the study's bioinformatics: For normalization, 1 million high-quality reads were randomly selected from each sample, with every read carrying a distinct molecular identifier. Instead of being binned into consensus sequences, reads that shared molecular identifiers were thrown out. MiTCR, run with a Q25 quality threshold and the strictest error-elimination algorithm, handled CDR3 identification, clonotype clustering and error correction. A nonparametric unseen species model with Euler transformation was used to estimate a lower bound on total TCR beta diversity. TCRdb applied fastp at Q25 and MiXCR to the public reads, then kept only in-frame beta chains. All rows with the same CDR3 protein become a single entry with the most common DNA and genes. In this record, the V and J calls reflect TCRdb's handling and not the investigators' own analysis. Within this sample are some 750,000 distinct CDR3 sequences, with 22% of them counted one time only. Jointly, the top ten make up under 25% of the sample.

What the work shows at the level of the full study, not this receptor alone: There was a strong correlation between observed TCR beta diversity and the percentage of naive T cells measured by flow cytometry. Compared with the aged group, the long-lived group had more naive CD4+ T cells, fewer expanded clones and increased TCR diversity, a pattern suggesting age selection. Since profiling was done on bulk unsorted PBMCs, naive and antigen-experienced compartments could not be conclusively compared. The CMV infection status of donors was not known, potentially confounding age-related changes in expanded clonotypes. Observed TCR beta diversity per million T cells fell roughly linearly with age, and a significant reduction was already apparent by age roughly 41. Total diversity estimates from one million sequenced T cells were considered lower bounds and underestimates.

Only a few counts were recorded for this clonotype. The antigen it binds to is not known. No base quality values were provided; no much bigger clone lies one nucleotide off. Recombination linked TRBV4-1 to TRBJ2-4; the D gene assignment is ambiguous. Sequencing input: blood. The origin of this receptor is a man between 65 and 85 years old in good health. The nucleotide sequence is given as TGCGCCAGCAGCCAATCGGCCCCCGGAGCCAAAAACATTCAGTACTTC. Translated, this gives CASSQSAPGAKNIQYF.